The 20 T cell receptor beta chains listed next were all sequenced from one sample in a study of cytomegalovirus exposure and HLA in healthy donors. Method: immunoSEQ multiplex PCR; TCRdb's copy keeps in-frame clones and lacks some. This table holds 150,000 to 200,000 clones, 84% found once. Sequenced input: PBMCs. The receptors were sampled from a man aged 25-45 years in good health and CMV-seropositive.

The rearrangement joins TRBV27 to TRBJ2-3; 7 nucleotides line up with TRBD2. The J segment lost 1 base and the V segment lost 5 bases, leaving 6 bases of the junction unmatched. The CDR3 is made up of 15 amino acids. Germline V CDR1 and CDR2: MNHEY, SMNVEV (reference sequence). The CDR3 loop is CASSPSSGGTDTQYF. The DNA for the CDR3 is TGTGCCAGCAGTCCCTCTAGCGGAGGCACAGATACGCAGTATTTT.

The chain's CDR3 is CASSPRQGNQPQHF. The CDR3 DNA is TGTGCCAGCAGCCCCCGACAGGGCAATCAGCCCCAGCATTTT. The chain links TRBV7-2 to TRBJ1-5; weak D call: TRBD1 (6 bases). The CDR3 is 14 amino acids. Germline assignment: CDR1 SGHTA and CDR2 FQGNSA. V lost 5 bases to trimming and J lost 2 bases, with 10 bases between them.

The chain has TRBV5-6 and TRBJ1-3; D is perhaps TRBD1 (5 bases). Germline V gene sequence: CDR1 SGHDT, CDR2 YYEEEE. Trimming cost V 0 bases and J 2 bases, with 12 bases left between them. This CDR3 has 16 amino acids. The CDR3 DNA is TGTGCCAGCAGCTTGGGTCCGGGGGTCGCTGGAAACACCATATATTTT. Protein: CASSLGPGVAGNTIYF.

This chain links TRBV4-3 with TRBJ1-1, with a possible D match to TRBD1 (5 bases). CDR1 is LGHNA, CDR2 YSLEER, per germline. The CDR3 has 16 residues. V was shortened by 0 bases and J by 0 bases, with 11 bases between the two germline ends. The DNA for the CDR3 is TGCGCCAGCAGCCAAGATGCCCCGGGGGTGAACACTGAAGCTTTCTTT. Its protein is CASSQDAPGVNTEAFF.

This chain connects TRBV11-2 to TRBJ1-6; D unclear. Trimming removed 1 base from V and 0 bases from J, with 4 bases in between. CDR3 length: 15 residues. CDR1 is SGHAT and CDR2 is FQNNGV in the germline V gene. The CDR3 here is CASSLVSSYNSPLHF. CDR3 nucleotide sequence: TGTGCCAGCAGCTTAGTGAGCTCCTATAATTCACCCCTCCACTTT.

This clone has just one count. The chain employs TRBV2 and TRBJ2-7; 9 bases fit TRBD2. The CDR3 is 14 amino acids. CDR1 is SNHLY, CDR2 FYNNEI, per germline. The V and J ends lost 3 bases and 6 bases, in that order; junction bases with no gene match: 6. In nucleotides, the CDR3 is TGTGCCAGCAGTGAGAGCGGACTAGCGCGCGAGCAGTACTTC. Encoded protein: CASSESGLAREQYF.

The rearrangement links TRBV7-9 to TRBJ1-1, with D uncertain. Germline lookup yields CDR1 SEHNR and CDR2 FQNEAQ (reference sequence). CDR3 length: 13 amino acids. Trimming took 0 bases from V and 6 from J, leaving 8 bases between them. CDR3 sequence (DNA): TGTGCCAGCAGCTTAGCGGTTCGGGCTGAAGCTTTCTTT. It codes for CASSLAVRAEAFF.

The chain couples TRBV19 to TRBJ2-7; D is uncertain. The V end lost 3 bases, the J end lost 2 bases, and 14 bases lay between the germline ends. Germline CDR1 and CDR2: LNHDA and SQIVND (reference sequence). There are 15 residues in the CDR3. The CDR3, as DNA: TGTGCCAGTAGTATGCGGCGGCGATTGACCTACGAGCAGTACTTC. Encoded protein: CASSMRRRLTYEQYF.

This sequence joins TRBV7-3 and TRBJ2-5, with a tentative D call TRBD1 (5 bases). V was trimmed by 5 bases and J by 5 bases, leaving 18 bases between them. Germline values: CDR1 SGHTA, CDR2 FQGTGA. The CDR3 loop spans 15 amino acids. The CDR3 protein is CASSLSIGDGETQYF. Here the CDR3 DNA reads TGTGCCAGCAGCCTATCTATAGGGGATGGGGAGACCCAGTACTTC.

J is TRBJ2-5 and V is TRBV13, with TRBD2 matching 8 bases. The V gene's germline CDR1 is PRHDT and CDR2 FYEKMQ (reference sequence). CDR3 length: 13 residues. The J segment lost 4 bases and the V segment lost 4 bases, leaving 2 bases of the junction unmatched. CDR3 coding DNA: TGTGCCAGCAGCTGGGGACTAGGAGAGACCCAGTACTTC. This sequence encodes CASSWGLGETQYF.

In this sample, this clone turned up a few times. This chain uses TRBV9 with TRBJ2-7, with a tentative D call TRBD1 (5 bases). Germline CDR1 reads SGDLS; CDR2 reads YYNGEE. Trimming took 3 bases from V and 6 from J, leaving 19 bases between them. This CDR3 contains 15 residues. For the CDR3, the DNA is TGTGCCAGCAGCGCCTCAGTCAGCAGGGTAGGCGAGCAGTACTTC. Encoded protein: CASSASVSRVGEQYF.

The V and J genes are TRBV10-2 and TRBJ1-1, with TRBD1 matching 8 bases. There are 15 residues in the CDR3. CDR1 is WSHSY and CDR2 is SAAADI in the germline V gene. V was clipped by 4 bases and J by 4 bases; unmatched bases: 8. For the CDR3, the DNA is TGCGCCAGCAGTGCTGACAGGGGACTACTCACTGAAGCTTTCTTT. Amino acid sequence: CASSADRGLLTEAFF.

Only a few counts were recorded for this clone. The genes are TRBV4-1 and TRBJ1-1, with D tentatively TRBD1 (5 bases). CDR1 is MGHRA and CDR2 is YSYEKL in the germline V gene. The ends were cut back, 4 bases at V and 7 bases at J, with 10 bases in the middle. The CDR3 totals 12 residues. DNA for the CDR3: TGCGCCAGCAGCCGCCAGGGCGATGAAGCTTTCTTT. This gives the protein CASSRQGDEAFF.

This clone has just one count. The rearrangement joins TRBV28 to TRBJ2-5, with D maybe TRBD2 (5 bases). Germline CDR1 is MDHEN and CDR2 is SYDVKM. Deletions cut 7 bases from V and 4 bases from J, with 22 bases between. The length of the CDR3 is 16 residues. Here the CDR3 reads CASISRLAVGLETQYF. In DNA form, the CDR3 reads TGTGCCAGCATCTCCCGGCTAGCAGTAGGATTAGAGACCCAGTACTTC.

This rearrangement joins TRBV28 to TRBJ2-1; D gene ambiguous. V lost 5 bases, J lost 3 bases, and 14 bases lay in between. The CDR3 runs 15 residues. From germline, CDR1 is MDHEN and CDR2 SYDVKM. The CDR3 bases are TGTGCCAGCAGTCCATCTGACTCGAGCTACAATGAGCAGTTCTTC. Protein product: CASSPSDSSYNEQFF. The full variable domain, completed using reference TRBV28 and TRBJ2-1, is DVKVTQSSRYLVKRTGEKVFLECVQDMDHENMFWYRQDPGLGLRLIYFSYDVKMKEKGDIPEGYSVSREKKERFSLILESASTNQTSMYLCASSPSDSSYNEQFFGPGTRLTVL.

This chain uses TRBV13 with TRBJ2-2, with D perhaps TRBD2 (5 bases). The CDR3 runs to 12 residues. CDR1 is PRHDT and CDR2 is FYEKMQ in the germline V gene (reference sequence). The germline V and J ends were trimmed by 6 bases and 5 bases, with 7 bases remaining between them. CDR3 amino acids: CASRLGTGELFF. The CDR3 nucleotides read TGTGCCAGCAGACTAGGAACCGGGGAGCTGTTTTTT.

This chain connects TRBV7-3 to TRBJ2-7; 7 positions agree with TRBD2. The CDR3 runs to 14 residues. The V gene end was trimmed by 5 bases and the J gene end by 1 base; junction bases not matched to a gene: 5. The germline gives CDR1 SGHTA, CDR2 FQGTGA. In DNA form, the CDR3 reads TGTGCCAGCAGCCCAGACGGGGGGTCCTACGAGCAGTACTTC. Translating gives CASSPDGGSYEQYF.

The chain joins TRBV5-1 to TRBJ2-4, with TRBD2 matching over 15 bases. This CDR3 region has 18 residues. Germline-derived CDR1 and CDR2 are SGHRS and YFSETQ. With 3 bases clipped from V and 6 bases from J, the junction kept 10 bases outside the gene matches. The CDR3 sequence: CASSSGTSGGTWLNIQYF. The CDR3 DNA sequence: TGCGCCAGCAGCTCCGGGACTAGCGGGGGGACTTGGCTAAACATTCAGTACTTC.

This clone was seen once. The gene calls are TRBV6-6 and TRBJ1-3; D is possibly TRBD1 (5 bases). The V gene lost 4 bases and the J gene lost 0 bases, with 13 bases spanning the gap. Germline V gene lookup returns CDR1 MNHNY and CDR2 SVGAGI (reference sequence). This CDR3 comprises 16 residues. CDR3 loop: CASSFGTGSSGNTIYF. The CDR3 nucleotides are TGTGCCAGCAGTTTCGGAACAGGTTCCTCTGGAAACACCATATATTTT.

The rearrangement links TRBV10-3 to TRBJ2-7, with 10 nucleotides matching TRBD2. Germline V gives CDR1 ENHRY, CDR2 SYGVKD. The CDR3 is 15 amino acids. The junction had 6 bases not matched to a gene; V was cut back by 4 bases and J by 3 bases. The CDR3 is CAISVGTSVIYEQYF. CDR3 bases: TGTGCCATCAGTGTTGGGACTAGCGTTATCTACGAGCAGTACTTC.